The present T cell receptor beta chain was sequenced within a study of blood T cell repertoires in COVID-19. At the level of the study: Specimens from acute and convalescent COVID-19 originated in the United States, Italy and Spain. T cells, B-cell-depleted T cells, or PBMCs provided the cDNA or gDNA that served as material.

The authors' processing: The authors estimated nucleated cell counts from reference gene primer amplification. Produced via immunoSEQ multiplex PCR; TCRdb's table is partial and in-frame only. V, J and clone size are taken as reported in that table, and D and trimming were inferred from the DNA itself. The table lists under 250,000 clones, approximately 86% of them singletons. Sequenced material: peripheral blood. The receptor was derived from a woman aged 65 to 85 with active or convalescent COVID-19.

CDR3 region: CASSQTGTGYEKLFF. The DNA of the CDR3 is TGTGCCAGTAGCCAAACCGGGACAGGGTATGAAAAACTGTTTTTT. The chain combines TRBV19 with TRBJ1-4; 9 nucleotides match TRBD1. CDR1 is LNHDA and CDR2 is SQIVND in the germline V gene (reference sequence). The length of the CDR3 is 15 residues. V lost 6 bases to trimming and J lost 6 bases; unmatched junction nucleotides: 8.